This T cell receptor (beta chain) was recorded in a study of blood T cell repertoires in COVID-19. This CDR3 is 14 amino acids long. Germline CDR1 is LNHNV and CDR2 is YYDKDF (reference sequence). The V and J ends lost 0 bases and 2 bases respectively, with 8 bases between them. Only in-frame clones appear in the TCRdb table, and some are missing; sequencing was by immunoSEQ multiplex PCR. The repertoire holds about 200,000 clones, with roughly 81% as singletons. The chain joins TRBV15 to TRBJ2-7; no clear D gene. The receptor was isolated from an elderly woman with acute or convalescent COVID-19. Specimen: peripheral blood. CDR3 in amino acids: CATSREGVTYEQYF. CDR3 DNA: TGTGCCACCAGCAGAGAAGGAGTTACCTACGAGCAGTACTTC.